The 20 T cell receptor beta chains below all came from one sample that was sequenced in a study of T cells in Graves' hyperthyroidism and ophthalmopathy. Amplification of TCR beta CDR3 regions was performed using RNA transcripts as template. A set of HTBI primers served as the primers for a first-round RT-PCR of the TCR CDR3. TCRdb fed the multiplex PCR reads into MiXCR, producing one record per CDR3 protein. Of about 410,000 distinct CDR3 sequences listed, roughly 14% were seen once; the top ten hold about 13%. The material sequenced was blood. The receptor source for this set is a man in his late teens or twenties with Graves' ophthalmopathy.

This clonotype was observed at least ten times. This chain connects TRBV6-1 to TRBJ2-7; the D is unclear. V gave up 5 bases and J gave up 2 bases, with 16 bases separating them. Germline CDR1 and CDR2: MNHNS and SASEGT. This CDR3 is 15 amino acids long. As DNA, the CDR3 is TGTGCCAGCAGTTCCGTCGAAGACGTGACCTACGAGCAGTACTTC. This translates into CASSSVEDVTYEQYF.

There are many counts of this clonotype. The chain couples TRBV5-1 to TRBJ2-5, with D unclear. Looked up from germline, CDR1 is SGHRS and CDR2 is YFSETQ. The CDR3 has 13 residues. With 3 bases removed from V and 1 base from J, the gap between germline ends came to 7 bases. CDR3 nucleotide sequence: TGCGCCAGCAGCTCGTTTCCCCAAGAGACCCAGTACTTC. Protein product: CASSSFPQETQYF.

This clonotype was counted ten times or more. The rearrangement links TRBV20-1 to TRBJ1-6; tentative D call: TRBD1 (5 bases). Trimming cost V 3 bases and J 1 base, with 7 bases left between them. In germline, CDR1 is DFQATT, CDR2 SNEGSKA (reference sequence). The CDR3 sequence is 14 residues long. The chain's CDR3 is CSARDMSYNSPLHF. The CDR3 DNA reads TGCAGTGCTAGGGACATGTCCTATAATTCACCCCTCCACTTT.

This clonotype was seen at least ten times. The V call is TRBV24-1, the J call TRBJ2-5; TRBD2 agrees at 8 bases. The CDR3 runs 15 residues. Germline V gene lookup returns CDR1 KGHDR and CDR2 SFDVKD. Trimming cost V 5 bases and J 4 bases; bases outside gene matches: 8. CDR3 DNA sequence: TGTGCCACCAGTGCCATCAGCGGGGGAGGAGAGACCCAGTACTTC. Its translation is CATSAISGGGETQYF.

The table lists this clonotype with a few counts. The junction departs from germline at one end; a sequencing error may be responsible. The chain couples TRBV20-1 to TRBJ2-2; D possibly corresponds to TRBD1 (5 bases). The CDR3 totals 16 residues. Germline CDR1 and CDR2: DFQATT and SNEGSKA (reference sequence). Here the CDR3 reads CSARDPRQGNTRELFF. The CDR3 DNA is TGCAGTGCTAGAGATCCCCGGCAGGGCAACACCCGGGAGCTGTTTTTT.

The rearrangement joins TRBV4-1 to TRBJ2-5; no clear D. Deletions cut 1 base from V and 5 bases from J, with 14 bases between. Germline CDR1 is MGHRA and CDR2 is YSYEKL. This CDR3 is built from 15 residues. The CDR3 DNA is TGCGCCAGCAGCCAAGTACGGTTAGCAGAGGAGACCCAGTACTTC. Its protein product is CASSQVRLAEETQYF.

The sample holds many counts of this clonotype. The chain combines TRBV5-6 with TRBJ2-1; 8 nucleotides align to TRBD1. The length of the CDR3 is 16 residues. CDR1 is SGHDT, CDR2 YYEEEE, per germline. With V trimmed by 1 base and J by 7 bases, 10 bases remained unmatched. The CDR3 bases are TGTGCCAGCAGCTTGCTAGGCCCAGGGGGCTTGAATGAGCAGTTCTTC. Its translation is CASSLLGPGGLNEQFF. The full variable domain, with the rest looked up from reference TRBV5-6 and TRBJ2-1, is DAGVTQSPTHLIKTRGQQVTLRCSPKSGHDTVSWYQQALGQGPQFIFQYYEEEERQRGNFPDRFSGHQFPNYSSELNVNALLLGDSALYLCASSLLGPGGLNEQFFGPGTRLTVL.

The sample holds many counts of this clonotype. The chain joins TRBV12-3 or TRBV12-4 to TRBJ1-5; 8 bases agree with TRBD1. The CDR3 covers 14 residues. Germline trimming cut 7 bases from V and 1 base from J; bases unmatched to any gene: 3. The CDR3 coding sequence is TGTGCCAGCAAACAGGGGGGGAGCAATCAGCCCCAGCATTTT. Translated, it gives CASKQGGSNQPQHF.

The V and J genes are TRBV5-4 and TRBJ1-1; D may be TRBD1 (5 bases). V was trimmed by 2 bases and J by 3 bases, leaving 20 bases between them. CDR1 and CDR2 (germline): SGHNT, YYREEE (reference sequence). This CDR3 contains 17 residues. The CDR3 is CASSFKILSGSDTEAFF. The DNA for the CDR3 is TGTGCCAGCAGCTTTAAAATATTATCAGGGTCAGACACTGAAGCTTTCTTT.

The chain joins TRBV6-2 or TRBV6-3 to TRBJ1-4; a possible D gene is TRBD1 (6 bases). The CDR3 consists of 12 residues. Trimming took off 2 bases at V and 8 bases at J, with 6 bases between the two ends. Germline assignment: CDR1 MNHEY and CDR2 SVGEGT. The CDR3 sequence: CASSYQGEKLFF. DNA of the CDR3: TGTGCCAGCAGTTACCAGGGGGAAAAACTGTTTTTT.

This clonotype showed up many times. V gene TRBV20-1 combines with J gene TRBJ2-7, with D possibly being TRBD2 (6 bases). Germline-derived CDR1 and CDR2 are DFQATT and SNEGSKA (reference sequence). Trimming left V 3 bases short and J 0 bases short, with 15 bases between. The CDR3 is 15 residues long. The CDR3 DNA follows: TGCAGTGCTAGGGCCTTAGCGGTTAGCTCCTACGAGCAGTACTTC. Its protein product is CSARALAVSSYEQYF.

The genes are TRBV6-5 and TRBJ2-7, with 9 bases matching TRBD1. This CDR3 comprises 16 residues. CDR1 and CDR2 from the germline V gene are MNHEY and SVGAGI. The ends lost 0 bases at V and 3 bases at J; junction bases unmatched: 6. CDR3 residues: CASSYSGPGQGYEQYF. DNA of the CDR3: TGTGCCAGCAGTTACTCGGGCCCGGGACAGGGCTACGAGCAGTACTTC.

In this sample, this clonotype turned up many times. The chain uses TRBV11-2 and TRBJ2-1; 8 positions match TRBD1. This CDR3 has 16 amino acids. The V and J ends lost 3 bases and 4 bases, in that order; junction bases with no gene match: 8. Germline V gene lookup returns CDR1 SGHAT and CDR2 FQNNGV. The CDR3 loop is CASSFSGQVVYNEQFF. CDR3 DNA sequence: TGTGCCAGCAGCTTCTCGGGACAGGTCGTATACAATGAGCAGTTCTTC.

The rearrangement joins TRBV9 to TRBJ2-1, with 7 bases that match TRBD2. CDR1 SGDLS and CDR2 YYNGEE come from the germline V gene. This CDR3 has 16 amino acids. V lost 4 bases to trimming and J lost 2 bases; unmatched junction nucleotides: 9. The CDR3 nucleotides are TGTGCCAGCAGCCCTACTTCTAGCGGACCCTACAATGAGCAGTTCTTC. Amino acids: CASSPTSSGPYNEQFF.

This clonotype was counted many times. The chain has TRBV27 and TRBJ2-1, with TRBD1 matching over 9 bases. Germline V gene lookup returns CDR1 MNHEY and CDR2 SMNVEV (reference sequence). After removal of 6 bases from V and 0 bases from J, the junction contained 12 bases not matched to a gene. This CDR3 is 18 amino acids long. CDR3 sequence reads: CASSGGQGAGGSYNEQFF. The CDR3 region has the DNA TGTGCCAGCAGCGGGGGACAGGGCGCCGGTGGCTCCTACAATGAGCAGTTCTTC.

This clonotype was found many times. The genes are TRBV20-1 and TRBJ1-2; possibly TRBD1 for D (5 bases). The germline CDR1 and CDR2 sequences are DFQATT and SNEGSKA (reference sequence). The CDR3 contains 15 residues. Trimming cost V 1 base and J 2 bases, with 14 bases left between them. The CDR3 DNA reads TGCAGTGCTAGAGGGGACCGTGGGTGGAACTATGGCTACACCTTC. Protein: CSARGDRGWNYGYTF.

There are many counts of this clonotype. The chain employs TRBV5-1 and TRBJ2-5; the match to TRBD2 covers 9 bases. Trimming took 1 base from V and 5 from J; bases not matched to a gene: 12. Germline-derived CDR1 and CDR2 are SGHRS and YFSETQ. The CDR3 is made up of 17 amino acids. In DNA, the CDR3 is TGCGCCAGCAGCTTGTTAGCGGGAGTCCGGCCGGCCGAGACCCAGTACTTC. Protein product: CASSLLAGVRPAETQYF.

In its sample, this clonotype was seen a few times. The genes are TRBV24-1 and TRBJ2-7; 7 bases map to TRBD1. The J segment lost 0 bases and the V segment lost 2 bases, leaving 6 bases of the junction unmatched. Germline assignment: CDR1 KGHDR and CDR2 SFDVKD. The CDR3 consists of 16 residues. The CDR3 sequence: CATSDSTGMTSYEQYF. The CDR3 DNA reads TGTGCCACCAGTGATTCGACAGGGATGACCTCCTACGAGCAGTACTTC.

Of note for this clonotype: A single base separates this from a much larger clone, so it may be a read error. The J gene is TRBJ1-2, the V gene TRBV10-1; possibly TRBD1 for D (5 bases). The length of the CDR3 is 15 residues. V dropped 6 bases and J dropped 6 bases, with 20 bases sitting between them. Per the germline V gene, CDR1 is WNHNN and CDR2 is SYGVQD (reference sequence). The CDR3 reads CASSHTIGEADGYTF. DNA for the CDR3: TGCGCCAGCAGCCACACCATAGGGGAAGCTGATGGCTACACCTTC.

This clonotype was counted ten times or more. This sequence joins TRBV20-1 and TRBJ1-5; no definite D call. CDR3 length: 11 residues. The V end was cut by 2 bases, the J end by 5 bases, with 4 bases between. CDR1 and CDR2 (germline): DFQATT, SNEGSKA (reference sequence). The CDR3 spells CSARLDQPQHF. CDR3 coding DNA: TGCAGTGCTAGACTGGATCAGCCCCAGCATTTT.